These T cell receptor beta chains were read from a single sample in a study of cytomegalovirus exposure and HLA in healthy donors. Measured with immunoSEQ multiplex PCR; TCRdb has only the in-frame clones, and not every one. Of tens of thousands of clones in the sample, more than 85% were seen once. The material sequenced was PBMCs. Receptors were obtained from a man aged 18-30 years in good health and CMV-seropositive. Both conserved end residues are part of each CDR3. A D gene is named only where the DNA matches it firmly. The size field is filled for only some rows; it gives once, few, many or a size class.

CDR3 protein: CSAKEEEQFF
CDR3 DNA: TGCAGTGCTAAGGAGGAGGAGCAGTTCTTC
J gene: TRBJ2-1
D gene: -
clone size: few
V gene: TRBV20-1

CDR3 protein: CASSQGDSSYEQYF
CDR3 DNA: TGCGCCAGCAGTCAAGGGGACAGCTCCTACGAGCAGTACTTC
J gene: TRBJ2-7
D gene: TRBD1
clone size: -
V gene: TRBV23-1

CDR3 protein: CAWSLGQGTDTQYF
CDR3 DNA: TGTGCCTGGAGTCTGGGCCAGGGCACAGATACGCAGTATTTT
J gene: TRBJ2-3
D gene: -
clone size: -
V gene: TRBV30

CDR3 protein: CASSLLQASYGYTF
CDR3 DNA: TGTGCCAGCAGTTTACTTCAGGCGTCCTATGGCTACACCTTC
J gene: TRBJ1-2
D gene: -
clone size: -
V gene: TRBV28

CDR3 protein: CASKQTGIYYGYTF
CDR3 DNA: TGTGCCAGCAAACAAACAGGGATCTACTATGGCTACACCTTC
J gene: TRBJ1-2
D gene: -
clone size: -
V gene: TRBV6-5

CDR3 protein: CASSYSGAPYEQYF
CDR3 DNA: TGTGCCAGCAGTTACTCGGGCGCACCCTACGAGCAGTACTTC
J gene: TRBJ2-7
D gene: -
clone size: -
V gene: TRBV6-6

CDR3 protein: CASSEQGEAGAFF
CDR3 DNA: TGTGCCAGCAGTGAACAGGGTGAGGCAGGGGCTTTCTTT
J gene: TRBJ1-1
D gene: -
clone size: -
V gene: TRBV2

CDR3 protein: CASSPLDRGGNEQFF
CDR3 DNA: TGTGCCAGCAGCCCGCTGGACAGGGGGGGCAATGAGCAGTTCTTC
J gene: TRBJ2-1
D gene: TRBD1
clone size: -
V gene: TRBV11-2

CDR3 protein: CASREAQRQPQWPQHF
CDR3 DNA: TGTGCCAGCAGAGAAGCCCAAAGACAGCCTCAGTGGCCCCAGCATTTT
J gene: TRBJ1-5
D gene: -
clone size: once
V gene: TRBV2

CDR3 protein: CASDPSTSGTYNEQFF
CDR3 DNA: TGTGCCAGCGACCCCTCGACTAGCGGGACCTACAATGAGCAGTTCTTC
J gene: TRBJ2-1
D gene: -
clone size: once
V gene: TRBV21-1

CDR3 protein: CASSPWQGDEQYF
CDR3 DNA: TGTGCCAGCAGCCCCTGGCAGGGCGACGAGCAGTACTTC
J gene: TRBJ2-7
D gene: -
clone size: few
V gene: TRBV11-2

CDR3 protein: CASSLVLWAEGYEQYF
CDR3 DNA: TGTGCCAGCAGCTTAGTTCTCTGGGCCGAAGGATACGAGCAGTACTTC
J gene: TRBJ2-7
D gene: -
clone size: -
V gene: TRBV7-2

CDR3 protein: CASSLRAGQENNEQFF
CDR3 DNA: TGTGCCAGCAGTTTAAGGGCAGGACAGGAGAACAATGAGCAGTTCTTC
J gene: TRBJ2-1
D gene: TRBD1
clone size: -
V gene: TRBV27

CDR3 protein: CSVGDSNNQPQHF
CDR3 DNA: TGCAGCGTTGGAGACAGTAACAATCAGCCCCAGCATTTT
J gene: TRBJ1-5
D gene: -
clone size: -
V gene: TRBV29-1

CDR3 protein: CASSRGANEKLFF
CDR3 DNA: TGTGCCAGTTCGCGGGGCGCTAATGAAAAACTGTTTTTT
J gene: TRBJ1-4
D gene: -
clone size: -
V gene: TRBV19

CDR3 protein: CASSLVSPRDTQYF
CDR3 DNA: TGTGCCAGCAGCTTAGTTTCCCCCCGGGATACGCAGTATTTT
J gene: TRBJ2-3
D gene: -
clone size: -
V gene: TRBV7-8

CDR3 protein: CASSLASGQPYEQYF
CDR3 DNA: TGCGCCAGCAGCTTGGCCTCCGGACAACCCTACGAGCAGTACTTC
J gene: TRBJ2-7
D gene: -
clone size: -
V gene: TRBV5-1

CDR3 protein: CASSRGQGIGEAFF
CDR3 DNA: TGCGCCAGCAGCAGGGGACAGGGGATCGGTGAAGCTTTCTTT
J gene: TRBJ1-1
D gene: TRBD1
clone size: once
V gene: TRBV5-1

CDR3 protein: CASSVGQGTAYEQYF
CDR3 DNA: TGTGCCAGCAGTGTGGGACAGGGTACGGCCTACGAGCAGTACTTC
J gene: TRBJ2-7
D gene: TRBD1
clone size: -
V gene: TRBV6-1

CDR3 protein: CASSPSSGRISGELFF
CDR3 DNA: TGTGCCAGTAGCCCCTCTAGCGGGAGAATTAGCGGGGAGCTGTTTTTT
J gene: TRBJ2-2
D gene: TRBD2
clone size: -
V gene: TRBV19

CDR3 protein: CASSYTYEQYF
CDR3 DNA: TGTGCCAGCAGTTACACCTACGAGCAGTACTTC
J gene: TRBJ2-7
D gene: -
clone size: once
V gene: TRBV27

CDR3 protein: CASSETQGIADTQYF
CDR3 DNA: TGTGCCAGCAGTGAAACACAGGGGATAGCAGATACGCAGTATTTT
J gene: TRBJ2-3
D gene: TRBD1
clone size: few
V gene: TRBV5-6

CDR3 protein: CAWEGVENTEAFF
CDR3 DNA: TGTGCCTGGGAAGGGGTCGAGAACACTGAAGCTTTCTTT
J gene: TRBJ1-1
D gene: -
clone size: -
V gene: TRBV30

CDR3 protein: CATSGGQGSQPQHF
CDR3 DNA: TGTGCCACCAGCGGAGGACAGGGAAGCCAGCCCCAGCATTTT
J gene: TRBJ1-5
D gene: TRBD1
clone size: -
V gene: TRBV15

CDR3 protein: CATSRWKGANYGYTF
CDR3 DNA: TGTGCCACCAGCAGATGGAAAGGGGCCAACTATGGCTACACCTTC
J gene: TRBJ1-2
D gene: -
clone size: -
V gene: TRBV15

CDR3 protein: CASSVGDRGQDGYTF
CDR3 DNA: TGTGCCAGCAGCGTGGGGGACAGGGGGCAAGATGGCTACACCTTC
J gene: TRBJ1-2
D gene: TRBD1
clone size: -
V gene: TRBV9

CDR3 protein: CASSRQGEYNNEQFF
CDR3 DNA: TGTGCCAGCAGCCGACAGGGAGAATACAACAATGAGCAGTTCTTC
J gene: TRBJ2-1
D gene: TRBD1
clone size: -
V gene: TRBV6-6

CDR3 protein: CASSTNQGVGTEAFF
CDR3 DNA: TGCGCCAGCAGCACAAACCAGGGGGTAGGGACTGAAGCTTTCTTT
J gene: TRBJ1-1
D gene: TRBD1
clone size: -
V gene: TRBV5-1